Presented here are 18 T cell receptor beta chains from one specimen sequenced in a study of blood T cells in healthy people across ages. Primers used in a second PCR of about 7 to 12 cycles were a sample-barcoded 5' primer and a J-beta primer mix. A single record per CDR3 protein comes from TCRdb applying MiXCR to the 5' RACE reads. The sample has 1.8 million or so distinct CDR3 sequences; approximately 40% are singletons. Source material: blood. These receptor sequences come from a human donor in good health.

In DNA form, the CDR3 reads TGCGCCAGCAGCCAAGACCGCCTCGGGCTCGGTCACTACAATGAGCAGTTCTTC. Translation gives CASSQDRLGLGHYNEQFF. The chain has TRBV4-1 and TRBJ2-1; D gene unclear. With 0 bases removed from V and 3 bases from J, the gap between germline ends came to 18 bases. The CDR3 contains 18 residues. Germline CDR1 reads MGHRA; CDR2 reads YSYEKL.

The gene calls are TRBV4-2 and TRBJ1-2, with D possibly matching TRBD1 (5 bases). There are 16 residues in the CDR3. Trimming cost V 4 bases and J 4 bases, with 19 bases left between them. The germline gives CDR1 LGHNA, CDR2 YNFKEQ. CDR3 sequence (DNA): TGTGCCAGCAGCCCCCGGGACGGGGATTCTTTCTATGGCTACACCTTC. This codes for CASSPRDGDSFYGYTF.

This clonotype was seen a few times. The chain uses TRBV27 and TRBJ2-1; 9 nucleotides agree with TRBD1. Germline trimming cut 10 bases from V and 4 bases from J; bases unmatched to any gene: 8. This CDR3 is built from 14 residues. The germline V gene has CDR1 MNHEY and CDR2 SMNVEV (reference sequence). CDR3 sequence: CATLGDRVYNEQFF. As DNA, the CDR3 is TGTGCCACCCTCGGGGACAGGGTTTACAATGAGCAGTTCTTC.

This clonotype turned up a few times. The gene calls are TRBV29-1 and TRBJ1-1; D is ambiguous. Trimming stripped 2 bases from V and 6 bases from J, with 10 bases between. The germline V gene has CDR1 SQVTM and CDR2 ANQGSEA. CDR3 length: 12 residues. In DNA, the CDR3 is TGCAGCGTTGAAATGGACTACCCTGAAGCTTTCTTT. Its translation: CSVEMDYPEAFF.

The CDR3 DNA reads TGCGCCAGCAGTCACTACCGGGGCCGCTACCAAGAGACCCAGTACTTC. As protein: CASSHYRGRYQETQYF. The chain recombines TRBV4-1 with TRBJ2-5; perhaps D is TRBD1 or TRBD2 (5 bases each). There are 16 residues in the CDR3. Trimming removed 6 bases from V and 0 bases from J, with 17 bases in between. Germline lookup yields CDR1 MGHRA and CDR2 YSYEKL.

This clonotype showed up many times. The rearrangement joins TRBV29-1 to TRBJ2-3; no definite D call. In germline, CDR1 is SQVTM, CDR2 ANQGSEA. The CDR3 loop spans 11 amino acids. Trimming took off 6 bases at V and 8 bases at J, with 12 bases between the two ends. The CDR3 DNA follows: TGCAGCGTACATAGGGCCTCTACGCAGTATTTT. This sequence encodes CSVHRASTQYF.

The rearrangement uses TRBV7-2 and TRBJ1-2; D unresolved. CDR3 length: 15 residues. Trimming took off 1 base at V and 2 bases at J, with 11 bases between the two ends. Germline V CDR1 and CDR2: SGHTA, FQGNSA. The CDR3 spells CASSLGWYGNYGYTF. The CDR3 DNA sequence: TGTGCCAGCAGCTTAGGCTGGTACGGGAACTATGGCTACACCTTC.

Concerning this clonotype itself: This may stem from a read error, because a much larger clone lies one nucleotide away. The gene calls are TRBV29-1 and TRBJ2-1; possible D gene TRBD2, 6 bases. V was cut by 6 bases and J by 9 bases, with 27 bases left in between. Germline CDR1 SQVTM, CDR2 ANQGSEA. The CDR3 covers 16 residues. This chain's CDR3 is CSVSHGTGGRAGEQFF. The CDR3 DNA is TGCAGCGTGTCCCACGGGACTGGCGGAAGAGCGGGTGAGCAGTTCTTC.

The CDR3 loop reads CASHSGLSNQPQHF. CDR3 coding DNA: TGTGCCAGCCATAGCGGGCTTAGCAATCAGCCCCAGCATTTT. The J gene is TRBJ1-5, the V gene TRBV27, with D hard to call. The CDR3 runs 14 residues. Trimming cost V 8 bases and J 0 bases, with 11 bases left between them. In germline, CDR1 is MNHEY, CDR2 SMNVEV (reference sequence).

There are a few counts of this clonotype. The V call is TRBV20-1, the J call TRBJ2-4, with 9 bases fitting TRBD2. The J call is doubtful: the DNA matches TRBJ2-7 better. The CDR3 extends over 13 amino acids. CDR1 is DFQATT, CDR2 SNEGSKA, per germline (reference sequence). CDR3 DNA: TGCAGTGCTACCTCAGCGGGGGGTTACGAGCAGTACTTC. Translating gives CSATSAGGYEQYF.

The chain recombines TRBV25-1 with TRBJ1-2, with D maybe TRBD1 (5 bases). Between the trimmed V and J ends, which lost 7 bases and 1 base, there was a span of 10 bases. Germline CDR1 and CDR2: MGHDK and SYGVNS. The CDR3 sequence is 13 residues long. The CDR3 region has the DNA TGTGCCAGCACAGGGCTCCTTAACTATGGCTACACCTTC. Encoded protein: CASTGLLNYGYTF.

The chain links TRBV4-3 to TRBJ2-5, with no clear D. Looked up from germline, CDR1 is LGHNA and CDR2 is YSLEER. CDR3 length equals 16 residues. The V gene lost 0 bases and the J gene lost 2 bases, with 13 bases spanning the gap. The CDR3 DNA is TGCGCCAGCAGCCAAGATGTAAGGCAGTCACAAGAGACCCAGTACTTC. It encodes CASSQDVRQSQETQYF.

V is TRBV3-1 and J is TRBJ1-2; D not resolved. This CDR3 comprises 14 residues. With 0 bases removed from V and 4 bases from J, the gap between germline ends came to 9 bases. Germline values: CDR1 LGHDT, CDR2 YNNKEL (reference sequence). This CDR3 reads CASSQEAVSYGYTF. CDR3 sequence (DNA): TGTGCCAGCAGCCAAGAAGCTGTCAGCTATGGCTACACCTTC.

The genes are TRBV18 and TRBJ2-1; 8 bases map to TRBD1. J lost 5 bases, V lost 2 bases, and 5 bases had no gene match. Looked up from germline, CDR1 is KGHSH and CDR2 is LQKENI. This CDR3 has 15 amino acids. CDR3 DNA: TGTGCCAGCTCACCATGGACAGGGCGCAACAATGAGCAGTTCTTC. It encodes CASSPWTGRNNEQFF.

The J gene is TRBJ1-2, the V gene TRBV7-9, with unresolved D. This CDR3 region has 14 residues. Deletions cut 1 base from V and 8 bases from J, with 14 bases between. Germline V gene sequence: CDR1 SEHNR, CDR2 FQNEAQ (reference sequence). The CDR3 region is CASSLVEGITGYTF. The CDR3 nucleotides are TGTGCCAGCAGCTTAGTTGAGGGAATAACGGGCTACACCTTC. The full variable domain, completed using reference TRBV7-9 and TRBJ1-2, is DTGVSQNPRHKITKRGQNVTFRCDPISEHNRLYWYRQTLGQGPEFLTYFQNEAQLEKSRLLSDRFSAERPKGSFSTLEIQRTEQGDSAMYLCASSLVEGITGYTFGSGTRLTVV.

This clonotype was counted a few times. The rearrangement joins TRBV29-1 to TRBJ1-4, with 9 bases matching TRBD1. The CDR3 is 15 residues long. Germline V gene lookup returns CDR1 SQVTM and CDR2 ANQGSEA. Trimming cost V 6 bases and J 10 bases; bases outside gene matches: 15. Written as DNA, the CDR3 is TGCAGCGTCGTCCGGCTGACAGGGGGAGTTCGAAAACTGTTTTTT. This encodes CSVVRLTGGVRKLFF.

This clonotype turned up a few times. In nucleotides, the CDR3 is TGTGCCAGCTCGCAGGGACAGCAGGATGGCTACACCTTC. This codes for CASSQGQQDGYTF. The chain uses TRBV18 and TRBJ1-2; 7 bases line up with TRBD1. J gave up 6 bases and V 6 bases, and 7 bases lay outside the gene matches. The CDR3 contains 13 residues. Germline V gene data show CDR1 as KGHSH and CDR2 as LQKENI.

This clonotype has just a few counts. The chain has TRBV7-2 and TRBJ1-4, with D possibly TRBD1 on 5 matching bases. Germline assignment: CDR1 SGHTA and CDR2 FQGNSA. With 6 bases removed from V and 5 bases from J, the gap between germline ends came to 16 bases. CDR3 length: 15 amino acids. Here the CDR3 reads CASSLGGRENEKLFF. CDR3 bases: TGTGCCAGCAGTTTGGGGGGGAGGGAAAATGAAAAACTGTTTTTT.